This TCR beta chain was sequenced for a study of blood T cells in healthy people across ages. Broader study findings: Among T cells, TCR beta diversity per million cells dropped roughly linearly as age rose. Underestimates were what the diversity estimates from one million T cells were considered to be.

It was with a sample-barcoded 5' primer and a J-beta primer mix that a second PCR of about 6 to 12 cycles was run. MiXCR, run by TCRdb on the 5' RACE reads, gives a single entry per CDR3 protein. The table includes approximately 800,000 distinct CDR3 sequences, 20% to 30% detected once. Germline V gene sequence: CDR1 SEHNR, CDR2 FQNEAQ (reference sequence). J lost 0 bases, V lost 4 bases, and 15 bases had no gene match. The CDR3 is made up of 20 amino acids. Concerning this clonotype itself: The antigen is not known.

The sample was also linked to a second study, of T cells of mothers and their children.

This clonotype originated in a boy under 18 in good health. V gene TRBV7-9 combines with J gene TRBJ2-6, with 7 bases that match TRBD1. Source material: blood. The DNA for the CDR3 is TGTGCCAGCAGCTACCCAACGACAGGGTCCTTAAGCTCTGGGGCCAACGTCCTGACTTTC. Translated: CASSYPTTGSLSSGANVLTF.